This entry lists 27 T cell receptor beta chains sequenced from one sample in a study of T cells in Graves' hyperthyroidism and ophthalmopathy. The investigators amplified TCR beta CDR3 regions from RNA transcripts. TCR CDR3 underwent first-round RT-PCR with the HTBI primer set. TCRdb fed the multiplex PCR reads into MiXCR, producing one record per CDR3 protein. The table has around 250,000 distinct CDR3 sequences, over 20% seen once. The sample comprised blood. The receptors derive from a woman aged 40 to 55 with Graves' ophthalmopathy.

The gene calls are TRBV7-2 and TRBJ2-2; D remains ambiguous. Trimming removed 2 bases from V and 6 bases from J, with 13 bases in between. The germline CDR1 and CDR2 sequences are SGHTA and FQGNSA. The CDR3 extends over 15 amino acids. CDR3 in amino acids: CASSLSRPSSGELFF. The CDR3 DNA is TGTGCCAGCAGCTTAAGCCGCCCCTCGTCCGGGGAGCTGTTTTTT.

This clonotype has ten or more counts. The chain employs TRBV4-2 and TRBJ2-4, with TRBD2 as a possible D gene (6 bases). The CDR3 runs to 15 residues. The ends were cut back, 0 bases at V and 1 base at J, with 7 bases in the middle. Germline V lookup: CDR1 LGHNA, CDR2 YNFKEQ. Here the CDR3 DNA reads TGTGCCAGCAGCCAAGATCGGGGGGCCAAAAACATTCAGTACTTC. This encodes CASSQDRGAKNIQYF.

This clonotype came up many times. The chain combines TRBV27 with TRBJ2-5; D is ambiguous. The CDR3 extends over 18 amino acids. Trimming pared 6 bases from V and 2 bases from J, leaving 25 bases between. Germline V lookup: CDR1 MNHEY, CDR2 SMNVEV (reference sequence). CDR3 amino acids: CASSRQLRAWSAQETQYF. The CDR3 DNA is TGTGCCAGCAGCCGTCAGCTAAGGGCTTGGAGCGCGCAAGAGACCCAGTACTTC.

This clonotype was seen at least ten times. In DNA form, the CDR3 reads TGTGCCAGCAGCCAGGGGGCGCAGGGTTCCTATGGCTACACCTTC. Its translation is CASSQGAQGSYGYTF. The rearrangement uses TRBV4-2 and TRBJ1-2; perhaps TRBD1 as D (6 bases). CDR1 and CDR2 (germline): LGHNA, YNFKEQ. This CDR3 has 15 amino acids. The ends were cut back, 3 bases at V and 4 bases at J, with 15 bases in the middle.

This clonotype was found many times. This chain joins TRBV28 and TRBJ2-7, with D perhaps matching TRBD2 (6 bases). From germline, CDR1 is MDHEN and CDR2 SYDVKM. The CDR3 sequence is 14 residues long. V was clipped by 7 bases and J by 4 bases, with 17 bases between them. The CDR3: CASISSGGLYEQYF. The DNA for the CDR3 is TGTGCCAGCATTAGTAGCGGAGGTTTGTACGAGCAGTACTTC.

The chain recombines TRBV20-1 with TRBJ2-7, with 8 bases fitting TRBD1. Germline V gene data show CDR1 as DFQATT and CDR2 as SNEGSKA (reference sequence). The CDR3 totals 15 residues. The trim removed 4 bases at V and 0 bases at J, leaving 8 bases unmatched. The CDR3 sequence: CSAKGQGALSYEQYF. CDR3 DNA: TGCAGTGCTAAAGGACAGGGTGCCCTCTCCTACGAGCAGTACTTC.

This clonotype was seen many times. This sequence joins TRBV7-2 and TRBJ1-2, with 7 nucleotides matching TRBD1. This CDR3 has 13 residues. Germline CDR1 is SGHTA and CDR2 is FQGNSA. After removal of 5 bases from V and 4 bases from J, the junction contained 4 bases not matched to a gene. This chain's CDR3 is CASSQGGGYGYTF. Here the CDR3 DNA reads TGTGCCAGCAGCCAGGGGGGCGGCTATGGCTACACCTTC.

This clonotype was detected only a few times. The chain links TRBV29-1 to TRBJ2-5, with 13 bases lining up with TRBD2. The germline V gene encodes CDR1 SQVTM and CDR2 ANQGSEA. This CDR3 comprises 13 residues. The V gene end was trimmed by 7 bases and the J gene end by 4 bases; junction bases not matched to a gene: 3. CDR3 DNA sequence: TGCAGCGCTAGACTAGCGGGAGGAGAGACCCAGTACTTC. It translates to CSARLAGGETQYF.

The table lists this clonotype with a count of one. CDR3 residues: CASSVHRGTETQYF. Here the CDR3 DNA reads TGTGCCAGCAGCGTTCACAGGGGGACAGAGACCCAGTACTTC. The chain links TRBV28 to TRBJ2-5, with 8 bases aligning to TRBD1. The CDR3 extends over 14 amino acids. V trimming: 6 bases; J trimming: 4 bases; junction bases outside the gene matches: 7. Germline V gives CDR1 MDHEN, CDR2 SYDVKM.

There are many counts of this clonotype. The CDR3 DNA reads TGTGCCAGCAGTTACTCGGAGGTTTTGGACGAGCAGTACTTC. Amino acids: CASSYSEVLDEQYF. This chain connects TRBV6-5 to TRBJ2-7; D may be TRBD2 (5 bases). Germline loops: CDR1 MNHEY, CDR2 SVGAGI. Trimming removed 0 bases from V and 5 bases from J, with 11 bases in between. This CDR3 region has 14 residues.

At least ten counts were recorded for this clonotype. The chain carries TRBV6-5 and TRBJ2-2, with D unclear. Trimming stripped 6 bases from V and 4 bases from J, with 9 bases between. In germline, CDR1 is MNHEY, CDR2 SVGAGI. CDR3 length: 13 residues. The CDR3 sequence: CASSQTLTGELFF. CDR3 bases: TGTGCCAGCAGCCAGACCCTCACCGGGGAGCTGTTTTTT.

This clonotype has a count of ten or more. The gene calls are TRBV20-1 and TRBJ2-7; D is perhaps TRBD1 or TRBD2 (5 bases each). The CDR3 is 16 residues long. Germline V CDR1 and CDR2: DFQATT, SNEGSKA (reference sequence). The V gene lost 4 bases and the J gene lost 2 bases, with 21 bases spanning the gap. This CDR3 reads CSANTGTNPNPYEQYF. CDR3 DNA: TGCAGTGCTAACACCGGGACGAATCCAAATCCCTACGAGCAGTACTTC.

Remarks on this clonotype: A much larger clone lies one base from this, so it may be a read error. The CDR3 bases are TGTGCCAGCTCACCAGCTAGCGGGAGTATCGACGAGCAGTACTTC. This translates into CASSPASGSIDEQYF. The genes are TRBV18 and TRBJ2-7, with 10 bases matching TRBD2. The germline V gene has CDR1 KGHSH and CDR2 LQKENI. V shed 2 bases, J shed 5 bases, and the junction held 6 bases outside the gene matches. The CDR3 loop spans 15 amino acids.

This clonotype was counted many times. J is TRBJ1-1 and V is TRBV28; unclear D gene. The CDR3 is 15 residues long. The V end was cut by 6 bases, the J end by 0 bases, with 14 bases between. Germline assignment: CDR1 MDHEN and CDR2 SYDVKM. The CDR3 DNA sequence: TGTGCCAGCAGCCTCTCCTCGGACTTGAACACTGAAGCTTTCTTT. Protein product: CASSLSSDLNTEAFF.

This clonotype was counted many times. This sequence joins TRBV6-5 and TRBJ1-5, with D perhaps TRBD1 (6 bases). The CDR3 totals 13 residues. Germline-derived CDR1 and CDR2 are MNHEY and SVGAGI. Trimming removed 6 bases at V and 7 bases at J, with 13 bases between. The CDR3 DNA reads TGTGCCAGCAGAAGGGGGGGGGAACAGCCCCAGCATTTT. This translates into CASRRGGEQPQHF.

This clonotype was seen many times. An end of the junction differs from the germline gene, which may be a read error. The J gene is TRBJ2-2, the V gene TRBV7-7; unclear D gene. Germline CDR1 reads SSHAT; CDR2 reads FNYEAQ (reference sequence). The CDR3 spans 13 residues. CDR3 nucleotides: TGTGCTAGCAGCTTGGGGTACGCCGGGGAGCTGTTTTTT. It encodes CASSLGYAGELFF.

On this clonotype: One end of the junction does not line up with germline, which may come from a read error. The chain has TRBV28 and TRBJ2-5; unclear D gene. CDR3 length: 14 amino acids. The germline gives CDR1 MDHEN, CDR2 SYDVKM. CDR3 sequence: CAGSLTWGRETQYF. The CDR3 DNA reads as TGTGCCGGCAGTTTAACCTGGGGTCGAGAGACCCAGTACTTC.

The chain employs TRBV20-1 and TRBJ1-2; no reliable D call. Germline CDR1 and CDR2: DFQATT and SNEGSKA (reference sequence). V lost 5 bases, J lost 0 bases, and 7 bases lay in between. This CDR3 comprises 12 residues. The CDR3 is CSAFDANYGYTF. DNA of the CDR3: TGCAGTGCTTTTGATGCTAACTATGGCTACACCTTC.

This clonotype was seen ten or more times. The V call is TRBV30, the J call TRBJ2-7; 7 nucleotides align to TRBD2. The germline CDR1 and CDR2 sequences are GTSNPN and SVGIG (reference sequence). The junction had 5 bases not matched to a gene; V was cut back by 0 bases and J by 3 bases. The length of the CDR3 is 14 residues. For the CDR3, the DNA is TGTGCCTGGAGTGTGGCTAGCGGTTACTACGAGCAGTACTTC. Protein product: CAWSVASGYYEQYF.

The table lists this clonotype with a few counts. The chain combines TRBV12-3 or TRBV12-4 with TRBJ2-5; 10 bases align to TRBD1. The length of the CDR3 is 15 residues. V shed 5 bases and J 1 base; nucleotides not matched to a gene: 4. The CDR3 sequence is CASSRDRGPQETQYF. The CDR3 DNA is TGTGCCAGCAGTCGGGACAGGGGTCCCCAAGAGACCCAGTACTTC.

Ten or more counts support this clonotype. The CDR3 DNA is TGTGCCAGCAGCCAAGAAACCAGGGCGAACACTGAAGCTTTCTTT. This encodes CASSQETRANTEAFF. The chain employs TRBV4-2 and TRBJ1-1; D is perhaps TRBD1 (5 bases). The CDR3 has 15 residues. Trimming took 0 bases from V and 1 from J, leaving 9 bases between them. CDR1 LGHNA and CDR2 YNFKEQ come from the germline V gene.

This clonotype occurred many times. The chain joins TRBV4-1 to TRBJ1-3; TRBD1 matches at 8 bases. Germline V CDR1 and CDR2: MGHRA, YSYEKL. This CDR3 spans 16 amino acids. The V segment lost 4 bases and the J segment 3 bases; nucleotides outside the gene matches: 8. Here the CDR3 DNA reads TGCGCCAGCAGCCCTGCGGACAGGGAAGATGGAAACACCATATATTTT. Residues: CASSPADREDGNTIYF.

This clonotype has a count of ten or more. CDR3 sequence reads: CASSVRTGRLAGGGGVTGELFF. The CDR3 DNA reads as TGTGCCAGTAGTGTACGGACAGGGAGGCTAGCGGGAGGGGGAGGAGTAACCGGGGAGCTGTTTTTT. This rearrangement joins TRBV19 to TRBJ2-2, with TRBD2 matching over 12 bases. In germline, CDR1 is LNHDA, CDR2 SQIVND (reference sequence). The CDR3 length is 22 residues. V lost 5 bases, J lost 5 bases, and 24 bases stayed unmatched.

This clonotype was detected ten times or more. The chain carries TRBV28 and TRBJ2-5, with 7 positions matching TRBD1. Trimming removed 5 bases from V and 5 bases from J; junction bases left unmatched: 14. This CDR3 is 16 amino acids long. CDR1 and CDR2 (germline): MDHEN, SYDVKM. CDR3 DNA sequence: TGTGCCAGCAGTCTACCAAACGACAGGGCCGACGAGACCCAGTACTTC. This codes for CASSLPNDRADETQYF.

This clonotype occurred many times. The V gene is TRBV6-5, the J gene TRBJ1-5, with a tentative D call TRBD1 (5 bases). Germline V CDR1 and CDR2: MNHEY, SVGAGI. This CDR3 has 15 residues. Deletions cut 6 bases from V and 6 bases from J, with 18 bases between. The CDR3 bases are TGTGCCAGCAGCGCCGCTGGGGGAAGGGGTCAGCCCCAGCATTTT. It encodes CASSAAGGRGQPQHF.

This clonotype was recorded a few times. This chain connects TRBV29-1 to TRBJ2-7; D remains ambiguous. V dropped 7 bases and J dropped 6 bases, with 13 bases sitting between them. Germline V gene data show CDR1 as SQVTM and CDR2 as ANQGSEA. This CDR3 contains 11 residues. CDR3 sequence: CSALILGEQYF. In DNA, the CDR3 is TGCAGCGCTCTCATCCTAGGCGAGCAGTACTTC.

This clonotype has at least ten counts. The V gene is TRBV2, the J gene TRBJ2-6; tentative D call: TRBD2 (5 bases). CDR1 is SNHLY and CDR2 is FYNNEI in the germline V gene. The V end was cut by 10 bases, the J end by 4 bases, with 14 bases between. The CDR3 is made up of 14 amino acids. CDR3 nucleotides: TGTGCCACCCAGCCGGGAACGGGGGCCAACGTCCTGACTTTC. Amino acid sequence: CATQPGTGANVLTF.